The 10 T cell receptor beta chains reported below all come from one sample, sequenced in a study of cytomegalovirus exposure and HLA in healthy donors. Here immunoSEQ multiplex PCR was the method, and the copy in TCRdb shows in-frame clones only, minus some. The table has 150,000 or so clones, 86% seen once. The sequencing input was PBMCs. These receptors were obtained from a man in his late teens or twenties in good health and CMV-seropositive.

V gene TRBV6-5 combines with J gene TRBJ1-1; a possible D gene is TRBD1 (5 bases). This CDR3 comprises 16 residues. Germline V lookup: CDR1 MNHEY, CDR2 SVGAGI. Between the trimmed V and J ends, which lost 2 bases and 1 base, there was a span of 14 bases. CDR3 DNA: TGTGCCAGCAGTTACCATTCCAGGGTGACGAACACTGAAGCTTTCTTT. This sequence encodes CASSYHSRVTNTEAFF.

V is TRBV4-3 and J is TRBJ1-3; a possible D gene is TRBD1 (6 bases). The CDR3 consists of 16 residues. Germline V lookup: CDR1 LGHNA, CDR2 YSLEER. Trimming stripped 0 bases from V and 4 bases from J, with 13 bases between. CDR3 coding DNA: TGCGCCAGCAGCCAAGATCGGGCAGGGGAAGGAAACACCATATATTTT. It codes for CASSQDRAGEGNTIYF.

The chain is built from TRBV30 and TRBJ1-4; D remains ambiguous. V dropped 3 bases and J dropped 0 bases, with 8 bases sitting between them. The length of the CDR3 is 14 residues. Germline V gene lookup returns CDR1 GTSNPN and CDR2 SVGIG (reference sequence). CDR3 sequence (DNA): TGTGCCTGGAGCAGGCCCGCAACTAATGAAAAACTGTTTTTT. Translating it yields CAWSRPATNEKLFF.

V and J are TRBV7-3 and TRBJ2-1, with TRBD2 matching 7 bases. The CDR3 has 15 amino acids. The germline CDR1 and CDR2 sequences are SGHTA and FQGTGA. Losses at the gene ends were 1 base for V and 2 bases for J; bases not matched to a gene: 2. CDR3: CASSLNGGAYNEQFF. The CDR3, as DNA: TGTGCCAGCAGCTTAAATGGGGGGGCCTACAATGAGCAGTTCTTC.

V and J are TRBV4-1 and TRBJ2-7; 12 bases fit TRBD2. The J segment lost 6 bases and the V segment lost 0 bases, leaving 6 bases of the junction unmatched. The CDR3 totals 16 residues. The germline gives CDR1 MGHRA, CDR2 YSYEKL. In DNA, the CDR3 is TGCGCCAGCAGCCAAGAATCTAGCGGGAGGGTAGGCGAGCAGTACTTC. Translating gives CASSQESSGRVGEQYF.

V and J are TRBV7-2 and TRBJ1-5; TRBD1 matches at 7 bases. The CDR3 contains 14 residues. CDR1 is SGHTA, CDR2 FQGNSA, per germline. V was pared by 5 bases and J by 4 bases, with 5 bases of the junction left unmatched. CDR3 in DNA: TGTGCCAGCAGCCCAGACAGGGTTAATCAGCCCCAGCATTTT. This gives the protein CASSPDRVNQPQHF. The variable domain in full, completed from reference TRBV7-2 and TRBJ1-5, reads GAGVSQSPSNKVTEKGKDVELRCDPISGHTALYWYRQSLGQGLEFLIYFQGNSAPDKSGLPSDRFSAERTGGSVSTLTIQRTQQEDSAVYLCASSPDRVNQPQHFGDGTRLSIL.

The rearrangement joins TRBV5-6 to TRBJ1-1; TRBD1 is a possible D gene (6 bases). Looked up from germline, CDR1 is SGHDT and CDR2 is YYEEEE. The CDR3 consists of 15 residues. Deletions cut 0 bases from V and 4 bases from J, with 13 bases between. CDR3: CASSLDWGQGTEAFF. CDR3 bases: TGTGCCAGCAGCTTGGATTGGGGGCAGGGCACTGAAGCTTTCTTT.

The V gene is TRBV6-5, the J gene TRBJ2-7; 7 nucleotides line up with TRBD2. V trimming: 6 bases; J trimming: 3 bases; junction bases outside the gene matches: 2. CDR3 length: 12 residues. CDR1 and CDR2 (germline): MNHEY, SVGAGI. The CDR3 DNA sequence: TGTGCCAGCAGCAGGGACTACTACGAGCAGTACTTC. Translation gives CASSRDYYEQYF.

This clone has a handful of counts. The chain has TRBV9 and TRBJ1-1, with TRBD1 as a possible D gene (6 bases). Germline V gene lookup returns CDR1 SGDLS and CDR2 YYNGEE. Deletions cut 4 bases from V and 3 bases from J, with 16 bases between. The CDR3 extends over 15 amino acids. The CDR3 here is CASSPRGGRDTEAFF. The CDR3 DNA is TGTGCCAGCAGCCCCCGAGGGGGGAGGGACACTGAAGCTTTCTTT.

This sequence joins TRBV29-1 and TRBJ2-2; 8 bases are a match to TRBD1. CDR1 is SQVTM and CDR2 is ANQGSEA in the germline V gene. The CDR3 loop spans 14 amino acids. V lost 3 bases, J lost 6 bases, and 6 bases stayed unmatched. This chain's CDR3 is CSVDVQGVPGELFF. The CDR3, as DNA: TGCAGCGTTGACGTACAGGGGGTCCCCGGGGAGCTGTTTTTT.